Following are 8 T cell receptor beta chains from one sample sequenced in a study of CD8 T cells in Susac syndrome. RNA totalling roughly 0.45 to 1 ug underwent reverse transcription with random hexamers. TCRdb called the immunoSEQ multiplex PCR reads again in MiXCR, with one record for every CDR3 protein. Among 170,000 or so distinct CDR3 sequences listed, roughly 95% were seen once. The sequencing input was CD8+ T cells from PBMCs. These receptor sequences come from a human donor with multiple sclerosis.

V gene TRBV20-1 combines with J gene TRBJ2-7; TRBD1 aligns across 10 bases. With V trimmed by 5 bases and J by 6 bases, 10 bases remained unmatched. This CDR3 comprises 14 residues. Germline V lookup: CDR1 DFQATT, CDR2 SNEGSKA (reference sequence). The CDR3 reads CSALTGTGVREQYF. The CDR3 nucleotides are TGCAGTGCTCTAACCGGGACAGGGGTTCGCGAGCAGTACTTC.

This clonotype was detected a few times. This chain joins TRBV27 and TRBJ1-2; D uncertain. Germline V gene sequence: CDR1 MNHEY, CDR2 SMNVEV (reference sequence). The length of the CDR3 is 12 residues. Trimming took 8 bases from V and 6 from J, leaving 13 bases between them. The CDR3: CASHGPGDGYTF. CDR3 sequence (DNA): TGTGCCAGCCATGGGCCCGGTGATGGCTACACCTTC.

The genes are TRBV11-2 and TRBJ2-7; D remains unclear. Deletions cut 5 bases from V and 4 bases from J, with 6 bases between. Germline lookup yields CDR1 SGHAT and CDR2 FQNNGV. The CDR3 length is 11 residues. CDR3 loop: CASSEIYEQYF. The CDR3 DNA follows: TGTGCCAGCAGCGAAATTTACGAGCAGTACTTC.

The chain carries TRBV19 and TRBJ1-4, with unresolved D. V dropped 8 bases and J dropped 8 bases, with 18 bases sitting between them. This CDR3 contains 14 residues. Germline V gene data show CDR1 as LNHDA and CDR2 as SQIVND (reference sequence). CDR3 DNA sequence: TGTGCCAGTGGTCCCCCCCAACTGGACGAAAAACTGTTTTTT. It specifies CASGPPQLDEKLFF.

This chain connects TRBV7-8 to TRBJ2-5; 8 nucleotides line up with TRBD2. V was pared by 5 bases and J by 3 bases, with 8 bases of the junction left unmatched. CDR1 and CDR2 from the germline V gene are SGHVS and FQNEAQ. This CDR3 is 15 amino acids long. The CDR3 spells CASSQPLAGKETQYF. The CDR3 coding sequence is TGTGCCAGCAGCCAGCCGCTAGCGGGTAAAGAGACCCAGTACTTC.

The CDR3 protein is CASSFVTGGSNQPQHF. In nucleotides, the CDR3 is TGTGCCAGCAGTTTTGTGACAGGGGGAAGCAATCAGCCCCAGCATTTT. The chain couples TRBV12-3 or TRBV12-4 to TRBJ1-5; 9 positions match TRBD1. CDR3 size: 16 residues. Unmatched junction bases numbered 4, after V lost 3 bases and J lost 1 base.

The chain links TRBV19 to TRBJ1-2; D uncertain. In germline, CDR1 is LNHDA, CDR2 SQIVND (reference sequence). The V end was cut by 10 bases, the J end by 8 bases, with 20 bases between. The CDR3 is 13 residues long. Written as DNA, the CDR3 is TGTGCCACCGGCGGGCAGTCAAGTGGGGGCTACACCTTC. Translated, it gives CATGGQSSGGYTF.

This chain links TRBV29-1 with TRBJ1-1; possibly TRBD1 for D (5 bases). Germline V gene data show CDR1 as SQVTM and CDR2 as ANQGSEA. The V end was cut by 7 bases, the J end by 4 bases, with 16 bases between. The CDR3 has 13 amino acids. The CDR3 region is CSAREAGGTEAFF. CDR3 coding DNA: TGCAGCGCCCGGGAGGCCGGGGGCACTGAAGCTTTCTTT.